The T cell receptor beta chain under discussion was sequenced for a study of T cells in Graves' hyperthyroidism and ophthalmopathy. For the study at large: At the time of initial diagnosis and before any treatment, peripheral blood was collected.

General study findings and limits: Ophthalmopathy was predicted by the model a median of roughly 6 months ahead of onset. Most thyroid clonotypes that were expanded above 0.001 also turned up in blood.

The CDR3 runs 16 residues. Per germline, CDR1 MNHEY and CDR2 SVGEGT. The V gene end was trimmed by 2 bases and the J gene end by 9 bases; junction bases not matched to a gene: 9. The TCR beta CDR3 regions underwent amplification using RNA transcripts as the source. With the HTBI primer set, the TCR CDR3 went through a first round of RT-PCR. A single record per CDR3 protein comes from TCRdb applying MiXCR to the multiplex PCR reads. Among about 330,000 distinct CDR3 sequences listed, around 15% were seen once. This clonotype was counted between two and nine times. The antigen is unknown. A single base separates this from a much larger clone, so it may be a read error.

Sequenced input: blood. This chain joins TRBV6-2 or TRBV6-3 and TRBJ2-1, with TRBD2 matching over 11 bases. The TCR comes from a middle-aged woman with Graves' ophthalmopathy. Written as DNA, the CDR3 is TGTGCCAGCAGTTACCTCACTAGCGGGAGAGAACGTGAGCAGTTCTTC. It encodes CASSYLTSGREREQFF.